This T cell receptor (beta chain) was recovered during a study of blood T cells in healthy people across ages. Study findings and constraints: Diversity estimates drawn from one million T cells were deemed underestimates.

The authors ran a second PCR of roughly 6 to 12 cycles using a sample-barcoded 5' primer and a J-beta primer mix. Individual samples furnished no less than 2.5 million CDR3-containing paired-end reads apiece. TCRdb called the 5' RACE reads again in MiXCR, with one record for every CDR3 protein. In the table there are approximately 1.5 million distinct CDR3 sequences, approximately 39% of which are singletons. Each donor supplied around 10 milliliters of peripheral blood. Details on this clonotype: Antigen specificity is unknown.

The sequence was collected from a woman aged 18-29 years in good health. Sequenced material: blood.

CDR3 in DNA: TGTGCCAGCAGTCAACGGGACCAAGGGGCTTTCTTT. Protein: CASSQRDQGAFF. The V and J genes are TRBV27 and TRBJ1-1; D is possibly TRBD1 (5 bases). The V gene's germline CDR1 is MNHEY and CDR2 SMNVEV (reference sequence). Trimming left V 5 bases short and J 11 bases short, with 15 bases between. The CDR3 has 12 residues.